Described below is a single TCR beta chain sequence and its context. The antigen remains unidentified. This sample is part of a study of T cell responses to AZD1222 COVID-19 vaccine. Libraries were prepared by immunoSEQ multiplex PCR; TCRdb keeps only in-frame clonotypes and omits some of them. The sample contains more than 150,000 clones, 88% of which appear only once. Study-wide results and limits: Sampling that yielded the repertoires occurred only after the peak T cell response. Seropositivity was recorded at baseline in only 6 or 7 AZD1222 recipients.

The TCR originated in an adult who had recovered from COVID-19. Sequencing was performed on peripheral blood, taken after recovery from COVID-19.

This CDR3 reads CASSSGTGGLSTDTQYF. In DNA form, the CDR3 reads TGTGCCAGCAGCTCCGGGACAGGGGGCTTAAGCACAGATACGCAGTATTTT. The chain is built from TRBV7-7 and TRBJ2-3; 12 nucleotides line up with TRBD1. The CDR3 is made up of 17 amino acids. After removal of 4 bases from V and 0 bases from J, the junction contained 5 bases not matched to a gene. Germline loops: CDR1 SSHAT, CDR2 FNYEAQ (reference sequence).